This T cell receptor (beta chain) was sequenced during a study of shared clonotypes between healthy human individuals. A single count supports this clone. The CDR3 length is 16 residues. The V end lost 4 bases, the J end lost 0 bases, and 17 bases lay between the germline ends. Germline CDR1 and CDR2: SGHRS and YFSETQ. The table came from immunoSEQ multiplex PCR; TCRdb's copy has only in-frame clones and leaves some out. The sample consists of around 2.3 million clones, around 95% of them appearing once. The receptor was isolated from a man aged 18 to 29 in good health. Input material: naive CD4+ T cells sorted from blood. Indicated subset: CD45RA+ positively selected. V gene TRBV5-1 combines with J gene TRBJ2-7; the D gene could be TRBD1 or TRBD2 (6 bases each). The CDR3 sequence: CASSRGAAPSSYEQYF. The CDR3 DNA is TGCGCCAGCAGCAGGGGGGCGGCTCCGAGCTCCTACGAGCAGTACTTC.